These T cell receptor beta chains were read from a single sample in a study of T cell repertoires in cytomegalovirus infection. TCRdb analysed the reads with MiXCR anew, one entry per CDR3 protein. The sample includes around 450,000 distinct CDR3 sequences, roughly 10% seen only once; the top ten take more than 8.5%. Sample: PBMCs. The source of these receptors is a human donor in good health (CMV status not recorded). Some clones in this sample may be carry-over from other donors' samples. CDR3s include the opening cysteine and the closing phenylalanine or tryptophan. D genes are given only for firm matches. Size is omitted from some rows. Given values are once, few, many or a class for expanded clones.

CDR3aa: CASSALTGGPQYF
CDR3nt: TGTGCCAGCAGCGCATTGACCGGGGGCCCCCAGTACTTC
v_gene: TRBV9
abundance: -
j_gene: TRBJ2-7
d_gene: -

CDR3aa: CASSLKGAGGYNEQFF
CDR3nt: TGTGCCAGCAGCTTAAAGGGGGCGGGGGGTTACAATGAGCAGTTCTTC
v_gene: TRBV7-3
abundance: many
j_gene: TRBJ2-1
d_gene: -

CDR3aa: CASSFGRAGETQYF
CDR3nt: TGTGCCAGCAGCTTTGGCAGGGCTGGAGAGACCCAGTACTTC
v_gene: TRBV7-9
abundance: few
j_gene: TRBJ2-5
d_gene: -

CDR3aa: CASSLVKRGGYTF
CDR3nt: TGTGCCAGCAGCCTTGTAAAAAGGGGTGGCTACACCTTC
v_gene: TRBV7-2
abundance: many
j_gene: TRBJ1-2
d_gene: -

CDR3aa: CASSIPFAWLGTEAFF
CDR3nt: TGTGCCAGTAGTATCCCCTTTGCATGGCTTGGCACTGAAGCTTTCTTT
v_gene: TRBV19
abundance: many
j_gene: TRBJ1-1
d_gene: -

CDR3aa: CASSPGQGERYEKLFF
CDR3nt: TGTGCCAGCAGCCCGGGACAGGGGGAACGTTATGAAAAACTGTTTTTT
v_gene: TRBV7-2
abundance: many
j_gene: TRBJ1-4
d_gene: TRBD1

CDR3aa: CASSYPLGETQYF
CDR3nt: TGTGCCAGCAGTTACCCGTTAGGGGAGACCCAGTACTTC
v_gene: TRBV28
abundance: many
j_gene: TRBJ2-5
d_gene: -

CDR3aa: CASSQDRYGELFF
CDR3nt: TGCGCCAGCAGCCAAGATCGTTACGGGGAGCTGTTTTTT
v_gene: TRBV4-1
abundance: many
j_gene: TRBJ2-2
d_gene: -

CDR3aa: CASSQDWRGELFF
CDR3nt: TGTGCCAGCAGCCAAGATTGGCGCGGGGAGCTGTTTTTT
v_gene: TRBV14
abundance: -
j_gene: TRBJ2-2
d_gene: -

CDR3aa: CASSLGGLAGVADTQYF
CDR3nt: TGTGCCAGCAGCTTAGGGGGACTAGCGGGGGTAGCAGATACGCAGTATTTT
v_gene: TRBV11-3
abundance: many
j_gene: TRBJ2-3
d_gene: TRBD2

CDR3aa: CASSGTGTSAQETQYF
CDR3nt: TGTGCCAGCAGCGGGACCGGGACTAGCGCTCAAGAGACCCAGTACTTC
v_gene: TRBV9
abundance: -
j_gene: TRBJ2-5
d_gene: TRBD2

CDR3aa: CASSPDRGLNNEQFF
CDR3nt: TGTGCCAGTAGTCCAGACAGGGGGTTGAACAATGAGCAGTTCTTC
v_gene: TRBV19
abundance: many
j_gene: TRBJ2-1
d_gene: TRBD1

CDR3aa: CASSYTTTGSSYNEQFF
CDR3nt: TGTGCCAGCAGTTACACAACCACAGGGAGCTCCTACAATGAGCAGTTCTTC
v_gene: TRBV6-6
abundance: many
j_gene: TRBJ2-1
d_gene: -

CDR3aa: CASSQGRQYTGELFF
CDR3nt: TGTGCCAGCAGCCAAGGGAGACAGTACACCGGGGAGCTGTTTTTT
v_gene: TRBV7-3
abundance: many
j_gene: TRBJ2-2
d_gene: -

CDR3aa: CASRGSIYEQYF
CDR3nt: TGTGCCAGCAGAGGGAGTATCTACGAGCAGTACTTC
v_gene: TRBV2
abundance: few
j_gene: TRBJ2-7
d_gene: -

CDR3aa: CASSPLIEGVYSPLHF
CDR3nt: TGTGCCAGCAGCCCCCTGATTGAGGGAGTTTATTCACCCCTCCACTTT
v_gene: TRBV5-6
abundance: many
j_gene: TRBJ1-6
d_gene: -

CDR3aa: CASSQDWGLDEKLFF
CDR3nt: TGTGCCAGCAGCCAAGATTGGGGGCTGGATGAAAAACTGTTTTTT
v_gene: TRBV14
abundance: -
j_gene: TRBJ1-4
d_gene: -

CDR3aa: CASSRWTGGANTGELFF
CDR3nt: TGTGCCAGTAGTCGATGGACAGGGGGCGCCAACACCGGGGAGCTGTTTTTT
v_gene: TRBV19
abundance: many
j_gene: TRBJ2-2
d_gene: TRBD1

CDR3aa: CASSFQGGGYTEAFF
CDR3nt: TGTGCCAGCAGTTTTCAGGGCGGGGGGTACACTGAAGCTTTCTTT
v_gene: TRBV28
abundance: many
j_gene: TRBJ1-1
d_gene: -

CDR3aa: CASRPLAGGSSSYEQYF
CDR3nt: TGTGCCAGCAGACCGCTAGCGGGGGGCTCTAGCTCCTACGAGCAGTACTTC
v_gene: TRBV6-1
abundance: many
j_gene: TRBJ2-7
d_gene: TRBD2

CDR3aa: CASSEAIPGTSERSSYEQYF
CDR3nt: TGTGCCAGCAGTGAAGCGATTCCCGGGACTAGCGAGCGGAGCTCCTACGAGCAGTACTTC
v_gene: TRBV6-1
abundance: many
j_gene: TRBJ2-7
d_gene: TRBD2

CDR3aa: CASCGGSQETQYF
CDR3nt: TGTGCCAGCTGCGGAGGGTCCCAAGAGACCCAGTACTTC
v_gene: TRBV9
abundance: -
j_gene: TRBJ2-5
d_gene: -

CDR3aa: CSAIPGTGLAGELFF
CDR3nt: TGCAGTGCTATTCCCGGGACAGGCCTGGCTGGGGAGCTGTTTTTT
v_gene: TRBV20-1
abundance: -
j_gene: TRBJ2-2
d_gene: TRBD1

CDR3aa: CASSLGPWTGQTQGTEAFF
CDR3nt: TGTGCCAGCAGCTTAGGGCCCTGGACAGGGCAAACTCAGGGGACTGAAGCTTTCTTT
v_gene: TRBV11-2
abundance: many
j_gene: TRBJ1-1
d_gene: TRBD1

CDR3aa: CSAGQEETQYF
CDR3nt: TGCAGTGCCGGGCAGGAAGAGACCCAGTACTTC
v_gene: TRBV20-1
abundance: few
j_gene: TRBJ2-5
d_gene: -

CDR3aa: CASSYSTLDTQYF
CDR3nt: TGTGCCAGCAGTTACTCCACCTTAGATACGCAGTATTTT
v_gene: TRBV6-5
abundance: few
j_gene: TRBJ2-3
d_gene: -

CDR3aa: CASSYSGTGNYGYTF
CDR3nt: TGTGCCAGCAGTTACTCAGGGACAGGGAACTATGGCTACACCTTC
v_gene: TRBV6-5
abundance: -
j_gene: TRBJ1-2
d_gene: TRBD1

CDR3aa: CASGRIEQFF
CDR3nt: TGTGCTAGTGGTAGGATCGAGCAGTTCTTC
v_gene: TRBV12-5
abundance: -
j_gene: TRBJ2-1
d_gene: -

CDR3aa: CSASPPGLAGLNNEQFF
CDR3nt: TGCAGTGCTAGTCCCCCGGGACTAGCGGGATTGAACAATGAGCAGTTCTTC
v_gene: TRBV20-1
abundance: many
j_gene: TRBJ2-1
d_gene: TRBD2

CDR3aa: CASRVQLSAFF
CDR3nt: TGTGCCAGCAGAGTACAGCTTTCTGCTTTCTTT
v_gene: TRBV28
abundance: few
j_gene: TRBJ1-1
d_gene: -

CDR3aa: CASSFGAGEQYF
CDR3nt: TGCGCCAGCAGCTTCGGAGCGGGGGAGCAGTACTTC
v_gene: TRBV5-1
abundance: few
j_gene: TRBJ2-7
d_gene: TRBD2

CDR3aa: CASSVGQGATGELFF
CDR3nt: TGTGCCAGCAGCGTTGGACAGGGGGCCACCGGGGAGCTGTTTTTT
v_gene: TRBV9
abundance: many
j_gene: TRBJ2-2
d_gene: TRBD1

CDR3aa: CASSQDIWGSTDTQYF
CDR3nt: TGCGCCAGCAGCCAAGACATATGGGGGAGCACAGATACGCAGTATTTT
v_gene: TRBV4-1
abundance: many
j_gene: TRBJ2-3
d_gene: -

CDR3aa: CASTDSGRNYNEQFF
CDR3nt: TGTGCCAGCACTGATAGCGGGAGGAACTACAATGAGCAGTTCTTC
v_gene: TRBV5-6
abundance: many
j_gene: TRBJ2-1
d_gene: TRBD2

CDR3aa: CASSDPAQPQHF
CDR3nt: TGTGCCAGCAGTGACCCAGCCCAGCCCCAGCATTTT
v_gene: TRBV6-1
abundance: many
j_gene: TRBJ1-5
d_gene: -

CDR3aa: CSASYIGDRVMDTQYF
CDR3nt: TGCAGTGCTAGTTATATTGGGGACAGGGTAATGGATACGCAGTATTTT
v_gene: TRBV20-1
abundance: -
j_gene: TRBJ2-3
d_gene: TRBD1

CDR3aa: CAISGRGASYNEQFF
CDR3nt: TGTGCCATCAGTGGGCGGGGGGCCTCCTACAATGAGCAGTTCTTC
v_gene: TRBV10-3
abundance: -
j_gene: TRBJ2-1
d_gene: TRBD2

CDR3aa: CASSFSGSNTEAFF
CDR3nt: TGTGCCAGCAGCTTCTCCGGGTCGAACACTGAAGCTTTCTTT
v_gene: TRBV7-2
abundance: many
j_gene: TRBJ1-1
d_gene: -

CDR3aa: CASSPDGANTGELFF
CDR3nt: TGCGCCAGCAGCCCGGACGGAGCGAACACCGGGGAGCTGTTTTTT
v_gene: TRBV5-1
abundance: many
j_gene: TRBJ2-2
d_gene: -

CDR3aa: CSVQHSANTGELFF
CDR3nt: TGCAGCGTTCAACACAGTGCGAACACCGGGGAGCTGTTTTTT
v_gene: TRBV29-1
abundance: -
j_gene: TRBJ2-2
d_gene: -

CDR3aa: CASSRGTRDNEQFF
CDR3nt: TGCGCCAGCAGCCGGGGGACTAGGGACAATGAGCAGTTCTTC
v_gene: TRBV4-1
abundance: few
j_gene: TRBJ2-1
d_gene: TRBD2